A selection of T cell receptor beta chains follows, all from one sample in a study of CD4 T cells in relation to SARS-CoV-2 and coronaviruses. Sequencing was performed with immunoSEQ multiplex PCR; in TCRdb, only in-frame clones are kept and a portion is missing. The sample lists tens of thousands of clones, roughly 73% seen once, with about 15% in the top ten. Antigens of these TCRs are unknown. Sample: CD4+ T cells from PBMCs, cultured in vitro. These receptors came from a human donor in good health. Each CDR3 is given with its conserved first and last residue. D genes are given only for firm matches. Some rows mark clone size as missing; the rest say once, few, many or name a class of expanded clone.

d_call	clone_size	v_call	j_call	cdr3_nt	cdr3_aa
NA	NA	TRBV5-1	TRBJ2-7	TGCGCCAGCAGCTTGATGGGGGTCTCAGGCGAGCAGTACTTC	CASSLMGVSGEQYF
NA	NA	TRBV19	TRBJ2-1	TGTGCCAGTAGGTTAGGAAGCTCCTACAATGAGCAGTTCTTC	CASRLGSSYNEQFF
NA	medium-sized	TRBV6-4	TRBJ2-2	TGTGCCAGCAGTGACAGGGACACCGGGGAGCTGTTTTTT	CASSDRDTGELFF
NA	NA	TRBV11-2	TRBJ1-5	TGTGCCAGCAGTGGTAACAATCAGCCCCAGCATTTT	CASSGNNQPQHF
NA	few	TRBV5-4	TRBJ1-1	TGTGCCAGCAGCCGGTCTCAGGTGAACACTGAAGCTTTCTTT	CASSRSQVNTEAFF
NA	NA	TRBV3-1/TRBV3-2	TRBJ1-5	TGTGCCAGCAGCCAAGTGGGGATCGGCCAGCCCCAGCATTTT	CASSQVGIGQPQHF
TRBD2	NA	TRBV5-6	TRBJ2-1	TGTGCCAGCAGCCCCGGGGGGACTAGTCTCCGGGTTAGTGAGCAGTTCTTC	CASSPGGTSLRVSEQFF
NA	once	TRBV11-2	TRBJ1-1	TGTGCCAGCAGCTTAGATCAGTGGAGGTCGACTGTTCGCGCTGAAGCTTTCTTT	CASSLDQWRSTVRAEAFF
NA	NA	TRBV6-1	TRBJ2-7	TGTGCCAGCAGTGAAGCGCCGACAGATTCCTACGAGCAGTACTTC	CASSEAPTDSYEQYF
NA	few	TRBV14	TRBJ2-2	TGTGCCAGCAGCCAACTTGGAGGGGCCGGGGAGCTGTTTTTT	CASSQLGGAGELFF
NA	NA	TRBV28	TRBJ1-6	TGTGCCAGCAGTTTCCCCCAACGGGGAGGGCTGAATTCACCCCTCCACTTT	CASSFPQRGGLNSPLHF
NA	few	TRBV5-1	TRBJ1-2	TGCGCCAGCAGCTTGGGTGGGACATCGGGGTATGGCTACACCTTC	CASSLGGTSGYGYTF
NA	NA	TRBV5-1	TRBJ2-1	TGCGCCAGCAGCTTGGGCGTCAATGAGCAGTTCTTC	CASSLGVNEQFF
NA	NA	TRBV11-2	TRBJ2-7	TGTGCCAGCAGACAGACCCTGGAGGGGTTCTACGAGCAGTACTTC	CASRQTLEGFYEQYF
TRBD1	few	TRBV3-1/TRBV3-2	TRBJ1-1	TGTGCCAGCAGCCGAGCGACAGGGACCACTGAAGCTTTCTTT	CASSRATGTTEAFF
NA	NA	TRBV12-3/TRBV12-4	TRBJ2-1	TGTGCCAGCAGTGCATATGGTGAGCAGTTCTTC	CASSAYGEQFF
TRBD1	NA	TRBV5-6	TRBJ2-7	TGTGCCAGCAGCTCCTGGGGGACAGGCCCCGATGTTTTTTACGAGCAGTACTTC	CASSSWGTGPDVFYEQYF
TRBD2	NA	TRBV6-5	TRBJ2-5	TGTGCCAGCAGTCCTAGCGGGACGGAGACCCAGTACTTC	CASSPSGTETQYF
TRBD1	NA	TRBV5-1	TRBJ2-3	TGCGCCAGCAGCTTGGCGGACAGGGACACAGATACGCAGTATTTT	CASSLADRDTDTQYF
NA	few	TRBV6-6	TRBJ1-5	TGTGCCAGCAGTTACTCGAGGGGCCCCATGCCCCAGCATTTT	CASSYSRGPMPQHF
TRBD2	NA	TRBV10-3	TRBJ2-2	TGTGCCATCAATCGGGAGGGCCTTGCCGGGGAGCTGTTTTTT	CAINREGLAGELFF
NA	NA	TRBV5-6	TRBJ1-6	TGTGCCAGCAGCTCCCGCCATAGTGGCAATTCACCCCTCCACTTT	CASSSRHSGNSPLHF
NA	NA	TRBV11-2	TRBJ1-1	TGTGCCAGCAGCTTAGGGGTTCGCGTCGGGACTGAAGCTTTCTTT	CASSLGVRVGTEAFF
TRBD1	NA	TRBV2	TRBJ1-5	TGTGCCAGCAGTTTTGGACAGGGGAATCAGCCCCAGCATTTT	CASSFGQGNQPQHF
NA	NA	TRBV7-2	TRBJ1-6	TGTGCCAGCAGCTTATTTGGGGAAGGTTCACCCCTCCACTTT	CASSLFGEGSPLHF
NA	NA	TRBV7-8	TRBJ2-5	TGTGCCAGCAGCTTAGAGACCCAGTACTTC	CASSLETQYF
TRBD1	NA	TRBV5-1	TRBJ2-5	TGCGCCAGCAGCTTGGGGGACAGGGATGAGGAGACCCAGTACTTC	CASSLGDRDEETQYF
NA	NA	TRBV4-2	TRBJ2-1	TGTGCCAGCAGCCAAGCAACCGGAACCCTTTACTCCTACAATGAGCAGTTCTTC	CASSQATGTLYSYNEQFF
TRBD2	NA	TRBV3-1/TRBV3-2	TRBJ2-1	TGTGCCAGCAGCATAGGACTAGTCGAAAGGTACAATGAGCAGTTCTTC	CASSIGLVERYNEQFF
NA	NA	TRBV5-4	TRBJ2-1	TGTGCCAGCAGCTTGGCAGGGGAAAGTGAGCAGTTCTTC	CASSLAGESEQFF
NA	NA	TRBV5-1	TRBJ2-1	TGCGCCAGCAGCCCCCCGCTCCGGAGGGGAAGAACATACAATGAGCAGTTCTTC	CASSPPLRRGRTYNEQFF
NA	NA	TRBV11-3	TRBJ2-1	TGTGCCAGCAGCCCGCAGGGCGCCTACAATGAGCAGTTCTTC	CASSPQGAYNEQFF
TRBD2	NA	TRBV5-1	TRBJ2-7	TGCGCCAGCAGCTTCAGCGGGAGCTACGAGCAGTACTTC	CASSFSGSYEQYF
NA	NA	TRBV25-1	TRBJ2-2	TGTGCCAGCAGTGATCCCGGGACTGCGAACACCGGGGAGCTGTTTTTT	CASSDPGTANTGELFF
NA	once	TRBV30	TRBJ1-2	TGTGCCTGGAGTGTAATAGGCTCGGGAGGCTACACCTTC	CAWSVIGSGGYTF
NA	NA	TRBV19	TRBJ2-3	TGTGCCAGTAGAGACAGGTTTTCACAAGATACGCAGTATTTT	CASRDRFSQDTQYF
TRBD1	NA	TRBV7-3	TRBJ2-7	TGTGCCAGCAGCTTAACGGGACAGGGTTCCTACGAGCAGTACTTC	CASSLTGQGSYEQYF
NA	NA	TRBV10-3	TRBJ2-1	TGTGCCATCAGTGAAAGGACAAGCGGGTATGAGCAGTTCTTC	CAISERTSGYEQFF
NA	NA	TRBV6-5	TRBJ1-3	TGTGCCAGCACTCCGGACAGTGGAAACACCATATATTTT	CASTPDSGNTIYF
NA	NA	TRBV24-1	TRBJ2-1	TGTGCCACCGGATGGCAGTCCCACAATGAGCAGTTCTTC	CATGWQSHNEQFF
TRBD1	NA	TRBV10-1	TRBJ2-7	TGCGCCAGCAGCCGAACAGGGGCGGCCGACTACGAGCAGTACTTC	CASSRTGAADYEQYF
NA	NA	TRBV2	TRBJ2-1	TGTGCCAGCAGTGATTTGGTAGGGAACAATGAGCAGTTCTTC	CASSDLVGNNEQFF
NA	few	TRBV6-5	TRBJ2-2	TGTGCCACCGAACGGACTGGACTCGAGGAGCTGTTTTTT	CATERTGLEELFF
TRBD2	NA	TRBV11-2	TRBJ2-5	TGTGCCAGCAGCCTATGGGGGGGACTAGCTTTTGAGACCCAGTACTTC	CASSLWGGLAFETQYF
NA	NA	TRBV6-5	TRBJ2-5	TGTGCCAGTCGGACCGAAGAGACCCAGTACTTC	CASRTEETQYF